This TCR beta chain was sequenced for a study of T cells in Graves' hyperthyroidism and ophthalmopathy. Study-level background: Any treatment followed the collection of peripheral blood at initial diagnosis. Notes on the study in general: A model of 13 V-J features distinguished ophthalmopathy from stable hyperthyroidism.

RNA transcripts yielded amplified TCR beta CDR3 regions. First-round RT-PCR of the TCR CDR3 relied on the HTBI primer set. Each CDR3 protein gets one entry after TCRdb re-called the multiplex PCR reads with MiXCR. The sample yields 380,000 or so distinct CDR3 sequences, about 20% seen once. In its sample, this clonotype was seen a few times. Its antigen is not known. Those patients with uncontrolled infection, other autoimmune disease, pregnancy or lactation were excluded. Used for diagnoses were clinical symptoms, serum thyroxine and TRAb, thyroid ultrasound and orbital computed tomography. This CDR3 has 15 residues. Germline V gives CDR1 MGHRA, CDR2 YSYEKL. The V end was cut by 5 bases, the J end by 4 bases, with 14 bases between.

This receptor was taken from a woman in her late teens or twenties with Graves' hyperthyroidism. The source material was blood. The chain employs TRBV4-1 and TRBJ2-2, with D perhaps matching TRBD1 or TRBD2 (5 bases each). Written as DNA, the CDR3 is TGCGCCAGCAGCAAGGGACCGTACCTCACCGGGGAGCTGTTTTTT. Its protein is CASSKGPYLTGELFF.